These 18 T cell receptor beta chains were sequenced from one sample in a study of T cell responses to AZD1222 COVID-19 vaccine. The repertoire was sequenced with immunoSEQ multiplex PCR; TCRdb's copy has only in-frame clones and lacks some. The sample shows 120,000 or so clones, around 93% of them seen only once. The specimen comprised peripheral blood, sampled 28 days after the second AZD1222 dose. These receptors were collected from an adult who received the AZD1222 COVID-19 vaccine.

The chain's CDR3 is CASSEKEGTPLHF. CDR3 coding DNA: TGTGCCAGCAGTGAGAAAGAGGGGACACCCCTCCACTTT. This rearrangement joins TRBV6-4 to TRBJ1-6; tentative D call: TRBD1 (5 bases). Germline V gene data show CDR1 as MRHNA and CDR2 as SNTAGT. Trimming cost V 3 bases and J 11 bases, with 11 bases left between them. The CDR3 covers 13 residues.

The CDR3 nucleotides are TGCGCCAGCAGCCTACCAAAAATGAACACTGAAGCTTTCTTT. Amino acid sequence: CASSLPKMNTEAFF. V and J are TRBV4-1 and TRBJ1-1; the D is unclear. V was shortened by 4 bases and J by 0 bases, with 9 bases between the two germline ends. The germline CDR1 and CDR2 sequences are MGHRA and YSYEKL. CDR3 size: 14 residues.

The table lists this clone with a few counts. The chain joins TRBV7-9 to TRBJ1-1; D gene uncertain. There are 13 residues in the CDR3. V lost 2 bases to trimming and J lost 4 bases, with 8 bases between them. CDR1 and CDR2 from the germline V gene are SEHNR and FQNEAQ (reference sequence). DNA for the CDR3: TGTGCCAGCAGCTTAAGTTCTAGCACTGAAGCTTTCTTT. It yields the protein CASSLSSSTEAFF.

The CDR3 region is CASSFLRGNTEAFF. The CDR3, as DNA: TGTGCCAGCAGCTTCCTCAGGGGGAACACTGAAGCTTTCTTT. This chain connects TRBV7-2 to TRBJ1-1; D may be TRBD1 (6 bases). The CDR3 consists of 14 residues. V dropped 3 bases and J dropped 1 base, with 9 bases sitting between them. Germline CDR1 SGHTA, CDR2 FQGNSA. Looking up the rest from reference TRBV7-2 and TRBJ1-1 gives the full variable domain: GAGVSQSPSNKVTEKGKDVELRCDPISGHTALYWYRQSLGQGLEFLIYFQGNSAPDKSGLPSDRFSAERTGGSVSTLTIQRTQQEDSAVYLCASSFLRGNTEAFFGQGTRLTVV.

The chain joins TRBV29-1 to TRBJ2-3; 7 nucleotides line up with TRBD1. Germline V lookup: CDR1 SQVTM, CDR2 ANQGSEA. With 3 bases clipped from V and 6 bases from J, the junction kept 3 bases outside the gene matches. The CDR3 runs to 12 residues. CDR3 region: CSVDAGGDTQYF. The DNA of the CDR3 is TGCAGCGTTGATGCAGGGGGTGATACGCAGTATTTT.

In DNA, the CDR3 is TGTGCCAGCAGCTTAGGGGGACAGGCCTCCGAGCAGTACTTC. Amino acids: CASSLGGQASEQYF. The gene calls are TRBV7-2 and TRBJ2-7; 8 bases line up with TRBD1. V was pared by 1 base and J by 6 bases, with 5 bases of the junction left unmatched. There are 14 residues in the CDR3. The germline V gene encodes CDR1 SGHTA and CDR2 FQGNSA.

The rearrangement joins TRBV6-1 to TRBJ2-3, with D perhaps assigned TRBD1 or TRBD2 (6 bases each). Trimming removed 3 bases from V and 4 bases from J, with 11 bases in between. CDR1 MNHNS and CDR2 SASEGT come from the germline V gene. CDR3 length equals 14 residues. CDR3 nucleotide sequence: TGTGCCAGCAGTGATCCCGGGGGCGCAGATACGCAGTATTTT. Protein: CASSDPGGADTQYF.

Only a few counts were recorded for this clone. This rearrangement joins TRBV27 to TRBJ1-2; D is uncertain. The germline V gene encodes CDR1 MNHEY and CDR2 SMNVEV (reference sequence). The V gene lost 10 bases and the J gene lost 8 bases, with 8 bases spanning the gap. The CDR3 length is 9 residues. The chain's CDR3 is CAKKRGYTF. The CDR3 DNA follows: TGTGCCAAAAAAAGGGGCTACACCTTC.

The rearrangement joins TRBV6-5 to TRBJ1-1; D not resolved. The V gene's germline CDR1 is MNHEY and CDR2 SVGAGI. V was trimmed by 0 bases and J by 4 bases, leaving 12 bases between them. This CDR3 is built from 15 residues. The CDR3 loop is CASSYSPGRGTEAFF. Here the CDR3 DNA reads TGTGCCAGCAGTTACTCCCCCGGTCGCGGCACTGAAGCTTTCTTT.

This chain links TRBV3-1 (or the pseudogene TRBV3-2) with TRBJ2-7; D might be TRBD1 (5 bases). V lost 2 bases and J lost 4, with 12 bases in between. Germline-derived CDR1 and CDR2 are LGHDT and YNNKEL (reference sequence). The CDR3 loop spans 14 amino acids. The CDR3 loop reads CASSQFNRRYEQYF. For the CDR3, the DNA is TGTGCCAGCAGCCAATTTAACAGGAGATACGAGCAGTACTTC.

The chain is built from TRBV28 and TRBJ2-7; the match to TRBD2 covers 7 bases. With 8 bases clipped from V and 3 bases from J, the junction kept 13 bases outside the gene matches. The CDR3 runs to 15 residues. Germline CDR1 and CDR2: MDHEN and SYDVKM. For the CDR3, the DNA is TGTGCCAGCTCCAAAGGGAGGCGGGGGAACTACGAGCAGTACTTC. Translation: CASSKGRRGNYEQYF.

The gene calls are TRBV2 and TRBJ2-5, with D maybe TRBD1 (6 bases). CDR1 and CDR2 from the germline V gene are SNHLY and FYNNEI. The V end was cut by 3 bases, the J end by 5 bases, with 10 bases between. CDR3 length: 13 amino acids. The DNA of the CDR3 is TGTGCCAGCAGTGACAGGGGCGGTGAGACCCAGTACTTC. Translation gives CASSDRGGETQYF.

The chain couples TRBV7-2 to TRBJ2-4, with 12 bases matching TRBD2. The CDR3 has 17 amino acids. Germline V gives CDR1 SGHTA, CDR2 FQGNSA. J lost 2 bases, V lost 6 bases, and 8 bases had no gene match. This CDR3 reads CASSYGLAGITKNIQYF. CDR3 bases: TGTGCCAGCAGTTACGGACTAGCGGGGATAACCAAAAACATTCAGTACTTC.

This chain uses TRBV11-2 with TRBJ2-3, with TRBD2 matching 11 bases. The CDR3 spans 15 residues. In germline, CDR1 is SGHAT, CDR2 FQNNGV. V was pared by 1 base and J by 7 bases, with 4 bases of the junction left unmatched. CDR3: CASSLGSSGGYTQYF. CDR3 DNA sequence: TGTGCCAGCAGCTTAGGGTCTAGCGGGGGGTATACGCAGTATTTT.

The J gene is TRBJ1-5, the V gene TRBV7-2, with a tentative D call TRBD1 (5 bases). V was shortened by 5 bases and J by 7 bases, with 15 bases between the two germline ends. The CDR3 length is 14 residues. In germline, CDR1 is SGHTA, CDR2 FQGNSA. In DNA form, the CDR3 reads TGTGCCAGCAGCCCGAGTCAGGGTCCCCAGCCCCAGCATTTT. This gives the protein CASSPSQGPQPQHF.

This chain joins TRBV3-1 (or the pseudogene TRBV3-2) and TRBJ2-7; the match to TRBD1 covers 8 bases. The germline V gene has CDR1 LGHDT and CDR2 YNNKEL (reference sequence). J gave up 4 bases and V 1 base, and 6 bases lay outside the gene matches. The CDR3 loop spans 15 amino acids. The CDR3 is CASSQAGTGTYEQYF. DNA of the CDR3: TGTGCCAGCAGCCAAGCGGGGACAGGTACATACGAGCAGTACTTC.

The rearrangement links TRBV4-2 to TRBJ2-7; weak D call: TRBD1 (5 bases). This CDR3 has 14 amino acids. V dropped 3 bases and J dropped 7 bases, with 16 bases sitting between them. The V gene's germline CDR1 is LGHNA and CDR2 YNFKEQ. This chain's CDR3 is CASSHGAGVGEQYF. In DNA, the CDR3 is TGTGCCAGCAGCCATGGGGCTGGGGTCGGGGAGCAGTACTTC.

This chain uses TRBV6-2 or TRBV6-3 with TRBJ2-5; 7 bases align to TRBD2. The CDR3 has 15 residues. The J segment lost 1 base and the V segment lost 6 bases, leaving 8 bases of the junction unmatched. The germline CDR1 and CDR2 sequences are MNHEY and SVGEGT. The CDR3 region has the DNA TGTGCCAGCAGACCTCCAGGGAGGGCCCAAGAGACCCAGTACTTC. Translated: CASRPPGRAQETQYF.